This paragraph reports one TCR beta chain. These data originate in a study of blood T cell repertoires in COVID-19. Overall study context: In each case, the material was cDNA or gDNA derived from T cells, B-cell-depleted T cells, or PBMCs.

The CDR3 loop spans 16 amino acids. Trimming pared 1 base from V and 5 bases from J, leaving 16 bases between. Per the germline V gene, CDR1 is SGHTA and CDR2 is FQGTGA. Seattle patient enrollment occurred during active infection, with longitudinal follow-up thereafter. How the authors handled the data: Nucleated cell number was recorded as an estimate derived from reference gene primer amplification. Libraries were prepared by immunoSEQ multiplex PCR; TCRdb keeps only in-frame clonotypes and omits some of them. The DNA gave D and trimming, while V, J and clone size come from that table. Of 97,000 or so clones in the sample, around 90% were seen once.

The chain carries TRBV7-3 and TRBJ2-3; TRBD2 might be the D (5 bases). The TCR sequence derives from a woman aged 50 to 60 with COVID-19, enrolled during active disease. The sequenced sample consisted of peripheral blood. The CDR3 DNA is TGTGCCAGCAGCTTAAGAGGGTTTGGGCGTGGAGATACGCAGTATTTT. Protein product: CASSLRGFGRGDTQYF.